The 31 T cell receptor beta chains below come from one sample, sequenced in a study of blood T cell repertoires in COVID-19. Generated by immunoSEQ multiplex PCR, the TCRdb table keeps only in-frame clones and is missing some. The sample lists around 260,000 clones, approximately 85% occurring once. Sequenced: peripheral blood. Every receptor here comes from a human donor with COVID-19, enrolled during active disease. The donor label of this sample is uncertain.

The chain is built from TRBV28 and TRBJ1-4; the match to TRBD1 covers 9 bases. V dropped 5 bases and J dropped 7; count of bases not matched to a gene: 14. Germline CDR1 and CDR2: MDHEN and SYDVKM. This CDR3 has 17 amino acids. In DNA, the CDR3 is TGTGCCAGCAGTGGCATCAGGCAGGGGACAGGGCTTGAAAAACTGTTTTTT. Amino acid sequence: CASSGIRQGTGLEKLFF.

This chain connects TRBV18 to TRBJ2-7; TRBD1 matches 8 bases. The CDR3 contains 17 residues. Germline values: CDR1 KGHSH, CDR2 LQKENI. V trimming: 2 bases; J trimming: 3 bases; junction bases outside the gene matches: 12. The CDR3 sequence is CASSPGQGLPGLYEQYF. Here the CDR3 DNA reads TGTGCCAGCTCACCAGGACAGGGCTTACCTGGGCTCTACGAGCAGTACTTC.

This clone showed up just once. The rearrangement links TRBV2 to TRBJ1-5; D remains ambiguous. The germline CDR1 and CDR2 sequences are SNHLY and FYNNEI. V gave up 5 bases and J gave up 7 bases, with 15 bases separating them. The CDR3 sequence is 14 residues long. The CDR3 loop is CASSQEAGGQPQHF. In DNA, the CDR3 is TGTGCCAGCAGTCAAGAGGCAGGTGGCCAGCCCCAGCATTTT.

V is TRBV19 and J is TRBJ1-5; D call uncertain. From germline, CDR1 is LNHDA and CDR2 SQIVND (reference sequence). V was cut by 3 bases and J by 3 bases, with 12 bases left in between. The CDR3 length is 15 residues. Here the CDR3 DNA reads TGTGCCAGTAGTATGGAAAGAGGGATCAATCAGCCCCAGCATTTT. Translated: CASSMERGINQPQHF.

The J gene is TRBJ2-3, the V gene TRBV7-9; D is possibly TRBD1 (5 bases). This CDR3 spans 17 amino acids. Germline assignment: CDR1 SEHNR and CDR2 FQNEAQ (reference sequence). V was trimmed by 0 bases and J by 0 bases, leaving 13 bases between them. As DNA, the CDR3 is TGTGCCAGCAGCTTAGCCAGTCAGGGAATTAGCACAGATACGCAGTATTTT. This gives the protein CASSLASQGISTDTQYF.

The V call is TRBV4-3, the J call TRBJ2-6, with 8 bases fitting TRBD2. Unmatched junction bases numbered 3, after V lost 8 bases and J lost 0 bases. Germline V lookup: CDR1 LGHNA, CDR2 YSLEER. The CDR3 totals 15 residues. The CDR3 nucleotides are TGCGCCAGCCGGGGGGGCGGCTCTGGGGCCAACGTCCTGACTTTC. This translates into CASRGGGSGANVLTF.

The chain joins TRBV4-1 to TRBJ2-3; possible D gene TRBD1, 6 bases. Trimming left V 4 bases short and J 4 bases short, with 12 bases between. Germline V gives CDR1 MGHRA, CDR2 YSYEKL. This CDR3 has 14 residues. The CDR3 region has the DNA TGCGCCAGCAGCCGTCCTCAGGGGTCAGATACGCAGTATTTT. This codes for CASSRPQGSDTQYF.

The chain is built from TRBV11-2 and TRBJ2-2, with TRBD2 matching over 9 bases. The CDR3 is 19 amino acids. Trimming at V came to 3 bases and at J to 5 bases, leaving 16 bases not matched to a gene. Germline V lookup: CDR1 SGHAT, CDR2 FQNNGV. Here the CDR3 reads CASSFLEENSGSETGELFF. CDR3 in DNA: TGTGCCAGCAGCTTCCTAGAGGAGAATAGCGGGAGTGAAACCGGGGAGCTGTTTTTT.

As DNA, the CDR3 is TGTGCCAGCACCCCCCTTCGGGCAGGGCTTTCCTCTGGAAACACCATATATTTT. Residues: CASTPLRAGLSSGNTIYF. V and J are TRBV2 and TRBJ1-3; a possible D gene is TRBD1 (5 bases). V was shortened by 7 bases and J by 0 bases, with 22 bases between the two germline ends. This CDR3 comprises 18 residues. Germline CDR1 is SNHLY and CDR2 is FYNNEI.

The chain joins TRBV6-4 to TRBJ2-1, with D tentatively TRBD2 (6 bases). CDR1 MRHNA and CDR2 SNTAGT come from the germline V gene. The CDR3 runs to 13 residues. With 2 bases removed from V and 9 bases from J, the gap between germline ends came to 11 bases. The CDR3 sequence: CASSDLPGVEQFF. The CDR3 coding sequence is TGTGCCAGCAGTGACCTTCCGGGGGTTGAGCAGTTCTTC.

This chain joins TRBV5-4 and TRBJ2-3, with 7 bases matching TRBD2. The CDR3 contains 14 residues. Per germline, CDR1 SGHNT and CDR2 YYREEE (reference sequence). V trimming: 6 bases; J trimming: 4 bases; junction bases outside the gene matches: 8. The CDR3: CASIRAGSADTQYF. CDR3 DNA sequence: TGTGCCAGCATCCGAGCGGGAAGCGCAGATACGCAGTATTTT. The complete variable domain, with remaining parts taken from reference TRBV5-4 and TRBJ2-3, reads ETGVTQSPTHLIKTRGQQVTLRCSSQSGHNTVSWYQQALGQGPQFIFQYYREEENGRGNFPPRFSGLQFPNYSSELNVNALELDDSALYLCASIRAGSADTQYFGPGTRLTVL.

The chain couples TRBV5-1 to TRBJ2-1; D is uncertain. Germline CDR1 SGHRS, CDR2 YFSETQ. The CDR3 covers 13 residues. Trimming took 4 bases from V and 0 from J, leaving 5 bases between them. The CDR3 reads CASSLSSYNEQFF. CDR3 sequence (DNA): TGCGCCAGCAGCCTAAGCTCCTACAATGAGCAGTTCTTC.

V usage is TRBV7-2 and J usage is TRBJ2-1, with a tentative D call TRBD2 (5 bases). The V gene lost 7 bases and the J gene lost 6 bases, with 22 bases spanning the gap. The CDR3 is 16 amino acids. Germline V CDR1 and CDR2: SGHTA, FQGNSA. In DNA, the CDR3 is TGTGCCAGCACCCTATCCGCTACCCCGGGATCCAATGAGCAGTTCTTC. Protein: CASTLSATPGSNEQFF.

V is TRBV4-2 and J is TRBJ2-7; 7 bases line up with TRBD2. The V segment lost 1 base and the J segment 5 bases; nucleotides outside the gene matches: 17. The CDR3 has 18 amino acids. Per the germline V gene, CDR1 is LGHNA and CDR2 is YNFKEQ. The CDR3 region is CASSQGFGGSPSAHEQYF. The DNA for the CDR3 is TGTGCCAGCAGCCAAGGTTTCGGCGGGAGCCCCTCGGCCCACGAGCAGTACTTC.

This rearrangement joins TRBV10-3 to TRBJ2-7; the D gene is possibly TRBD2 (6 bases). The V end was cut by 5 bases, the J end by 1 base, with 12 bases between. Germline V CDR1 and CDR2: ENHRY, SYGVKD. The CDR3 sequence is 14 residues long. CDR3 protein: CAISTGTLSYEQYF. Written as DNA, the CDR3 is TGTGCCATCAGTACCGGGACTCTATCCTACGAGCAGTACTTC.

CDR3 loop: CASSLGTSGGGGNEQFF. The CDR3, as DNA: TGTGCCAGCAGCTTAGGGACTAGCGGGGGCGGTGGGAATGAGCAGTTCTTC. This chain uses TRBV7-8 with TRBJ2-1, with 13 bases fitting TRBD2. CDR3 length: 17 amino acids. The germline V gene encodes CDR1 SGHVS and CDR2 FQNEAQ. V lost 1 base and J lost 7; bases outside the gene matches: 7.

The V gene is TRBV18, the J gene TRBJ1-6, with 7 bases aligning to TRBD1. V gave up 5 bases and J gave up 8 bases; unmatched junction bases: 9. The CDR3 extends over 15 amino acids. CDR1 is KGHSH and CDR2 is LQKENI in the germline V gene. CDR3 DNA sequence: TGTGCCAGCTCAGCCCGGCGACAGGGCGATTCACCCCTCCACTTT. Translation: CASSARRQGDSPLHF.

The chain couples TRBV4-1 to TRBJ2-4; D unresolved. Looked up from germline, CDR1 is MGHRA and CDR2 is YSYEKL. The CDR3 loop spans 14 amino acids. V lost 2 bases to trimming and J lost 5 bases, with 10 bases between them. In DNA, the CDR3 is TGCGCCAGCAGCCAATTTCCCCGCGAAAACATTCAGTACTTC. Its protein product is CASSQFPRENIQYF.

J is TRBJ2-6 and V is TRBV27; the match to TRBD1 covers 7 bases. Germline V lookup: CDR1 MNHEY, CDR2 SMNVEV (reference sequence). J lost 2 bases, V lost 5 bases, and 6 bases had no gene match. The CDR3 runs 16 residues. This chain's CDR3 is CASSPLDRAGANVLTF. The CDR3 DNA reads as TGTGCCAGCAGTCCCCTCGACAGGGCTGGGGCCAACGTCCTGACTTTC. The complete variable domain, with remaining parts taken from reference TRBV27 and TRBJ2-6, reads EAQVTQNPRYLITVTGKKLTVTCSQNMNHEYMSWYRQDPGLGLRQIYYSMNVEVTDKGDVPEGYKVSRKEKRNFPLILESPSPNQTSLYFCASSPLDRAGANVLTFGAGSRLTVL.

The chain recombines TRBV2 with TRBJ1-4; 8 positions agree with TRBD1. CDR1 SNHLY and CDR2 FYNNEI come from the germline V gene. Trimming at V came to 5 bases and at J to 6 bases, leaving 5 bases not matched to a gene. The CDR3 extends over 14 amino acids. In DNA form, the CDR3 reads TGTGCCAGCAGTCCGGACAGGGCCGATGAAAAACTGTTTTTT. As protein: CASSPDRADEKLFF.

The chain uses TRBV9 and TRBJ1-2; D ambiguous. This CDR3 spans 11 amino acids. V was trimmed by 4 bases and J by 8 bases, leaving 9 bases between them. CDR1 and CDR2 (germline): SGDLS, YYNGEE. The CDR3 DNA is TGTGCCAGCAGCAGAGGCACCGGCTACACCTTC. Its protein product is CASSRGTGYTF.

The rearrangement links TRBV28 to TRBJ1-2; 7 bases are shared with TRBD1. CDR3 length: 12 amino acids. J lost 8 bases, V lost 4 bases, and 4 bases had no gene match. CDR1 is MDHEN, CDR2 SYDVKM, per germline. CDR3 residues: CASSSTGRGYTF. The DNA of the CDR3 is TGTGCCAGCAGTTCGACAGGGAGGGGCTACACCTTC.

The V gene is TRBV28, the J gene TRBJ2-3; possible D gene TRBD1, 5 bases. The V end was cut by 7 bases, the J end by 0 bases, with 14 bases between. Germline assignment: CDR1 MDHEN and CDR2 SYDVKM. This CDR3 has 15 residues. CDR3 bases: TGTGCCAGCAACCTAGGGGCCCTAAGCACAGATACGCAGTATTTT. Its translation: CASNLGALSTDTQYF. The full variable domain, with the rest looked up from reference TRBV28 and TRBJ2-3, is DVKVTQSSRYLVKRTGEKVFLECVQDMDHENMFWYRQDPGLGLRLIYFSYDVKMKEKGDIPEGYSVSREKKERFSLILESASTNQTSMYLCASNLGALSTDTQYFGPGTRLTVL.

The chain is built from TRBV5-1 and TRBJ2-7; D is possibly TRBD2 (7 bases). The length of the CDR3 is 15 residues. In germline, CDR1 is SGHRS, CDR2 YFSETQ. V was shortened by 4 bases and J by 2 bases, with 16 bases between the two germline ends. CDR3 sequence: CASSLGGGETYEQYF. The CDR3 nucleotides read TGCGCCAGCAGCCTGGGAGGGGGGGAAACCTACGAGCAGTACTTC. The complete variable domain, with remaining parts taken from reference TRBV5-1 and TRBJ2-7, reads KAGVTQTPRYLIKTRGQQVTLSCSPISGHRSVSWYQQTPGQGLQFLFEYFSETQRNKGNFPGRFSGRQFSNSRSEMNVSTLELGDSALYLCASSLGGGETYEQYFGPGTRLTVT.

The V call is TRBV4-3, the J call TRBJ2-3; the D gene is possibly TRBD2 (5 bases). CDR3 length: 18 residues. V was trimmed by 0 bases and J by 1 base, leaving 17 bases between them. Germline lookup yields CDR1 LGHNA and CDR2 YSLEER. Here the CDR3 DNA reads TGCGCCAGCAGCCAAGAGGTCCAAGGAGCGGTAGGCACAGATACGCAGTATTTT. This translates into CASSQEVQGAVGTDTQYF.

In the case of this clone: Other nucleotide sequences in the sample specify the same CDR3. This chain links TRBV9 with TRBJ2-1; 10 nucleotides line up with TRBD2. The CDR3 consists of 15 residues. The germline V gene encodes CDR1 SGDLS and CDR2 YYNGEE. V lost 4 bases, J lost 3 bases, and 4 bases stayed unmatched. CDR3 sequence reads: CASSPRLAGYNEQFF. The CDR3 DNA is TGTGCCAGCAGCCCGAGACTAGCGGGCTACAATGAGCAGTTCTTC.

This chain links TRBV5-1 with TRBJ2-4; 9 bases are shared with TRBD1. The CDR3 is 15 residues long. The germline CDR1 and CDR2 sequences are SGHRS and YFSETQ. V lost 2 bases to trimming and J lost 4 bases; unmatched junction nucleotides: 4. The CDR3 region is CASSFPGTGKNIQYF. The DNA of the CDR3 is TGCGCCAGCAGCTTCCCCGGGACAGGGAAAAACATTCAGTACTTC.

The genes are TRBV5-8 and TRBJ2-7, with D uncertain. Germline CDR1 reads SGHTS; CDR2 reads YDEGEE. Trimming stripped 4 bases from V and 0 bases from J, with 8 bases between. The CDR3 spans 13 residues. The CDR3 sequence: CASSRRSSYEQYF. CDR3 coding DNA: TGTGCCAGCAGCCGGCGGAGCTCCTACGAGCAGTACTTC.

J is TRBJ1-4 and V is TRBV9, with a tentative D call TRBD1 (5 bases). Between the trimmed V and J ends, which lost 5 bases and 3 bases, there was a span of 11 bases. This CDR3 is 14 amino acids long. Germline CDR1 is SGDLS and CDR2 is YYNGEE. Here the CDR3 DNA reads TGTGCCAGCAGTCGACAGCATTCTAATGAAAAACTGTTTTTT. This sequence encodes CASSRQHSNEKLFF.

The V call is TRBV19, the J call TRBJ2-5; D is possibly TRBD1 (7 bases). This CDR3 is 15 amino acids long. The germline gives CDR1 LNHDA, CDR2 SQIVND (reference sequence). The V and J ends lost 6 bases and 4 bases respectively, with 18 bases between them. CDR3 nucleotide sequence: TGTGCCAGTAGGGCGATGACAGGGAGGTTAGAGACCCAGTACTTC. Translating it yields CASRAMTGRLETQYF.

The chain links TRBV19 to TRBJ1-4; 7 positions agree with TRBD1. The ends lost 9 bases at V and 10 bases at J; junction bases unmatched: 8. The germline CDR1 and CDR2 sequences are LNHDA and SQIVND (reference sequence). This CDR3 has 12 residues. CDR3 sequence (DNA): TGTGCCAGCAGACGACAGGGAGGAAAACTGTTTTTT. Its protein is CASRRQGGKLFF.